This is a list of T cell receptor beta chains from one sample in a study of CD8+ T cells in alopecia areata. Profiled with immunoSEQ multiplex PCR; TCRdb holds only in-frame clones, not every one. The sample has 200,000 to 250,000 clones, roughly two thirds seen once; the top ten hold more than 0.95%. The specimen was CD4+ T cells sorted from blood, collected at week 0. The source is a human donor with alopecia areata. Both conserved end residues are part of each CDR3.

V gene	J gene	CDR3 protein
TRBV7-2	TRBJ1-1	CASRLLGTEAFF
TRBV29-1	TRBJ1-1	CSVRQGLGTEAFF
TRBV9	TRBJ1-1	CASSGRGDSEAFF
TRBV25-1	TRBJ2-5	CASSQMAGETQYF
TRBV30	TRBJ2-1	CAWSSSSYNEQFF
TRBV11-2	TRBJ2-5	CASSPRVSETQYF
TRBV4-3	TRBJ2-5	CASSQAPRETQYF
TRBV2	TRBJ1-6	CASSETAYNSPLHF
TRBV7-9	TRBJ1-2	CASSLRPMGGYTF
TRBV9	TRBJ2-7	CASSVGGQGNEQYF
TRBV6-5	TRBJ2-3	CASRRLAGGQDTQYF
TRBV10-3	TRBJ2-2	CAIRANTGELFF
TRBV27	TRBJ1-6	CASSHQGRSPLHF
TRBV5-1	TRBJ1-2	CASSLVGQGSYGYTF
TRBV11-3	TRBJ2-1	CASSARDKSTNEQFF
TRBV6-1	TRBJ1-4	CASRPGPINEKLFF
TRBV4-2	TRBJ2-3	CASSQERGGSTDTQYF
TRBV30	TRBJ2-5	CAWSPGHPTQYF
TRBV29-1	TRBJ1-4	CSVQEAMGEKLFF
TRBV30	TRBJ1-2	CAAGQLTASYGYTF
TRBV7-3	TRBJ1-2	CASSLVSIRGYTF
TRBV29-1	TRBJ2-5	CSLTSGGDSETQYF
TRBV5-1	TRBJ2-3	CASSGPTSTDTQYF
TRBV29-1	TRBJ2-3	CSATGTGGSTDTQYF
TRBV2	TRBJ2-2	CASSAGTGELFF
TRBV7-2	TRBJ1-6	CASSSSRLQAGSPLHF
TRBV7-9	TRBJ2-3	CASSDRGPDTQYF
TRBV12-5	TRBJ2-7	CASGRRNSVYEQYF
TRBV5-1	TRBJ2-5	CASSFAGKETQYF
TRBV5-6	TRBJ1-5	CASSLRRISNQPQHF
TRBV6-5	TRBJ2-1	CASETGTSGGYEQFF
TRBV27	TRBJ2-5	CASRGWGLQETQYF
TRBV2	TRBJ2-5	CASSEPKTQYF
TRBV29-1	TRBJ1-1	CSVGGRVHTEAFF
TRBV30	TRBJ1-3	CALQSTGSSGNTIYF
TRBV6-5	TRBJ2-1	CASSWGPKINEQFF
TRBV29-1	TRBJ1-1	CSVEDRTLMNTEAFF
TRBV29-1	TRBJ1-2	CSVGDNYGYTF
TRBV10-3	TRBJ2-6	CAIRTGDSGANVLTF
TRBV7-2	TRBJ1-1	CASSDPATGRNTEAFF
TRBV7-8	TRBJ2-1	CASSLVFGTGGHDEQFF
TRBV29-1	TRBJ1-5	CSVALGQGSNQPQHF
TRBV29-1	TRBJ2-5	CSVDPVLETQYF
TRBV4-1	TRBJ1-6	CASSRPLVFSPLHF
TRBV29-1	TRBJ1-5	CSASDSNQPQHF
TRBV5-4	TRBJ1-6	CASSLGGPRARNSPLHF
TRBV29-1	TRBJ2-5	CSSRDRENQETQYF
TRBV5-1	TRBJ1-6	CASSVGQGDSPLHF
TRBV5-5	TRBJ2-3	CASSSTQGGDTQYF
TRBV11-2	TRBJ1-1	CASSLRDTEAFF
TRBV30	TRBJ1-3	CAWSPGTAGNTIYF
TRBV5-4	TRBJ1-6	CASSPGRPNSPLHF
TRBV2	TRBJ2-7	CASSSYYEQYF
TRBV29-1	TRBJ2-5	CSVDSGGAGTQYF
TRBV10-3	TRBJ2-4	CAISESIAGGQLAKNIQYF
TRBV11-1	TRBJ2-1	CASSSNEQFF